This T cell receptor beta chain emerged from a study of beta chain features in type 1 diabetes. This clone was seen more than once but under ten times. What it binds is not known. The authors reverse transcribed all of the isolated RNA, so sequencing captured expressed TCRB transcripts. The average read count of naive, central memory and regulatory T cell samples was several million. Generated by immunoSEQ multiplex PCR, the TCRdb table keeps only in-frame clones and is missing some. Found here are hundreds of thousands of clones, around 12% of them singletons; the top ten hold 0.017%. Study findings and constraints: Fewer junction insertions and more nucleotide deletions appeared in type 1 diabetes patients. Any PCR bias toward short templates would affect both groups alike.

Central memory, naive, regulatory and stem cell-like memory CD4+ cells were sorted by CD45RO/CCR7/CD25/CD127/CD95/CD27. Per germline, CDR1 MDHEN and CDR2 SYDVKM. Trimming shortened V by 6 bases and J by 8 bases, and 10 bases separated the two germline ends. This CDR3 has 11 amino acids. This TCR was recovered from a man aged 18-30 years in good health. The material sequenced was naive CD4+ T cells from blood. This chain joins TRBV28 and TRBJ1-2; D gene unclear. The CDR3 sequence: CASRSGWGYTF. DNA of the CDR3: TGTGCCAGCAGATCGGGATGGGGCTACACCTTC.